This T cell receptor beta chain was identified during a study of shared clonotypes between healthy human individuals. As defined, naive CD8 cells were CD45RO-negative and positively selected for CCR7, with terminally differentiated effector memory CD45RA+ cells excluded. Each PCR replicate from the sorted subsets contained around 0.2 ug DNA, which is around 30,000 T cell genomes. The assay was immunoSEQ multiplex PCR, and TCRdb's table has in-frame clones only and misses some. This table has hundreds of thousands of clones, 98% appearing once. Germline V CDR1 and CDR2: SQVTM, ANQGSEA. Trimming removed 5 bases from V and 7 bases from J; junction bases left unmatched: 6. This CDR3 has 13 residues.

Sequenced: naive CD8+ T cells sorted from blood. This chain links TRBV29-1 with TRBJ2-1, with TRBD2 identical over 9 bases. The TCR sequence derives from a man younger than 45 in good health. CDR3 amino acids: CSVPGLALNEQFF. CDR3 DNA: TGCAGCGTTCCGGGACTAGCATTGAATGAGCAGTTCTTC.